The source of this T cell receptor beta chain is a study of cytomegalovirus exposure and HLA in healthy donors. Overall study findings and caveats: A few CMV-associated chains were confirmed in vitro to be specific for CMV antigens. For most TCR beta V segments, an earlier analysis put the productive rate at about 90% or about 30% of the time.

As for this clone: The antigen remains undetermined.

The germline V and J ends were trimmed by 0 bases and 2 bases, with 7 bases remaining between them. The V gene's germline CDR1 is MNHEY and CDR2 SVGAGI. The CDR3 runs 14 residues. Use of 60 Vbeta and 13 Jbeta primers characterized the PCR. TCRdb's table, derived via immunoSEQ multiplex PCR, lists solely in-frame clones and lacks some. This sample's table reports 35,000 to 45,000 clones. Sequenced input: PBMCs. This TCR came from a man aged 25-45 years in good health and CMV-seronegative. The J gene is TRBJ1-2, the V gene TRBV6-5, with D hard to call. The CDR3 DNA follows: TGTGCCAGCAGTTACTCGACCGGGAACTATGGCTACACCTTC. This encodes CASSYSTGNYGYTF.